Each of the 31 T cell receptor beta chains below was sequenced from the same sample in a study of shared clonotypes between healthy human individuals. Naive CD8 isolation took CD45RO-negative cells positively selected for CCR7 and excluded terminally differentiated effector memory CD45RA+ cells. This table comes from immunoSEQ multiplex PCR, and its TCRdb copy is limited to in-frame clones, with some not included. Of about 2 million clones in the sample, about 95% were seen once. Sequenced material: naive CD8+ T cells sorted from blood. These receptors were collected from a man between 18 and 35 years old in good health.

V usage is TRBV6-5 and J usage is TRBJ1-2; maybe TRBD1 (5 bases). The CDR3 loop spans 15 amino acids. V was cut by 0 bases and J by 2 bases, with 10 bases left in between. CDR1 and CDR2 from the germline V gene are MNHEY and SVGAGI. As DNA, the CDR3 is TGTGCCAGCAGTTACTCGGGGGACGACAACTATGGCTACACCTTC. Its translation: CASSYSGDDNYGYTF.

V is TRBV4-2 and J is TRBJ2-1; 10 positions agree with TRBD2. Germline trimming cut 3 bases from V and 5 bases from J; bases unmatched to any gene: 4. Per germline, CDR1 LGHNA and CDR2 YNFKEQ. The CDR3 length is 15 residues. DNA of the CDR3: TGTGCCAGCAGCCACCTAGCGGGGGCCAACAATGAGCAGTTCTTC. It specifies CASSHLAGANNEQFF.

This chain links TRBV30 with TRBJ2-3; 11 nucleotides agree with TRBD2. CDR1 GTSNPN and CDR2 SVGIG come from the germline V gene (reference sequence). The CDR3 consists of 15 residues. Losses at the gene ends were 4 bases for V and 2 bases for J; bases not matched to a gene: 5. In DNA form, the CDR3 reads TGTGCCTGGACGGTAGCGGGGGGGCCCACAGATACGCAGTATTTT. Residues: CAWTVAGGPTDTQYF.

The J gene is TRBJ1-4, the V gene TRBV28; possibly TRBD1 for D (6 bases). There are 15 residues in the CDR3. V was trimmed by 7 bases and J by 0 bases, leaving 12 bases between them. The germline gives CDR1 MDHEN, CDR2 SYDVKM. The CDR3 spells CASITGHATNEKLFF. CDR3 nucleotides: TGTGCCAGCATAACAGGGCATGCAACTAATGAAAAACTGTTTTTT.

This chain joins TRBV13 and TRBJ1-1; 8 bases line up with TRBD1. The germline CDR1 and CDR2 sequences are PRHDT and FYEKMQ (reference sequence). The CDR3 runs to 13 residues. The junction had 5 bases not matched to a gene; V was cut back by 5 bases and J by 6 bases. CDR3 protein: CASSIGQGPEAFF. The CDR3 region has the DNA TGTGCCAGCAGCATCGGACAGGGCCCTGAAGCTTTCTTT. Full variable domain (rest looked up from reference TRBV13 and TRBJ1-1): AAGVIQSPRHLIKEKRETATLKCYPIPRHDTVYWYQQGPGQDPQFLISFYEKMQSDKGSIPDRFSAQQFSDYHSELNMSSLELGDSALYFCASSIGQGPEAFFGQGTRLTVV.

The CDR3 sequence: CASSLTEGYGYTF. In DNA, the CDR3 is TGTGCCAGCAGCCTGACTGAAGGTTATGGCTACACCTTC. The chain has TRBV6-5 and TRBJ1-2; D remains ambiguous. Trimming pared 6 bases from V and 5 bases from J, leaving 13 bases between. The germline V gene has CDR1 MNHEY and CDR2 SVGAGI. The CDR3 loop spans 13 amino acids.

This sequence joins TRBV4-1 and TRBJ2-7, with 9 bases aligning to TRBD1. The germline V gene has CDR1 MGHRA and CDR2 YSYEKL. After removal of 0 bases from V and 3 bases from J, the junction contained 9 bases not matched to a gene. The CDR3 is 17 residues long. CDR3 coding DNA: TGCGCCAGCAGCCAAGATACTGAGACAGGGGGGTACTACGAGCAGTACTTC. This sequence encodes CASSQDTETGGYYEQYF.

The chain links TRBV5-4 to TRBJ1-1; the D gene is possibly TRBD1 (6 bases). V shed 0 bases and J shed 2 bases, with 11 bases lying between them. CDR1 is SGHNT, CDR2 YYREEE, per germline (reference sequence). This CDR3 is 15 amino acids long. The CDR3, as DNA: TGTGCCAGCAGCTTGGAACAGGGCGGAAACACTGAAGCTTTCTTT. Encoded protein: CASSLEQGGNTEAFF.

The chain is built from TRBV4-1 and TRBJ2-2, with 7 bases matching TRBD1. Looked up from germline, CDR1 is MGHRA and CDR2 is YSYEKL. The CDR3 is 15 residues long. The V gene end was trimmed by 2 bases and the J gene end by 4 bases; junction bases not matched to a gene: 4. This chain's CDR3 is CASSQLTGSTGELFF. DNA of the CDR3: TGCGCCAGCAGCCAACTGACAGGGAGCACCGGGGAGCTGTTTTTT.

CDR3 coding DNA: TGCGCCAGCAGCCCTCTAGATCCCATCTCCTACAATGAGCAGTTCTTC. This gives the protein CASSPLDPISYNEQFF. This chain uses TRBV5-1 with TRBJ2-1; D is unclear. Trimming took off 4 bases at V and 0 bases at J, with 14 bases between the two ends. Per germline, CDR1 SGHRS and CDR2 YFSETQ. The CDR3 has 16 residues.

The rearrangement uses TRBV10-2 and TRBJ2-3, with D unclear. The germline CDR1 and CDR2 sequences are WSHSY and SAAADI. The CDR3 has 15 amino acids. Trimming stripped 9 bases from V and 0 bases from J, with 16 bases between. The CDR3 nucleotides read TGCGCCAGTAGTATATCGGAATGGAGCACAGATACGCAGTATTTT. Its protein is CASSISEWSTDTQYF.

The V call is TRBV5-4, the J call TRBJ2-7; maybe TRBD2 (6 bases). The germline V and J ends were trimmed by 4 bases and 1 base, with 12 bases remaining between them. This CDR3 contains 14 residues. Germline values: CDR1 SGHNT, CDR2 YYREEE (reference sequence). CDR3 DNA: TGTGCCAGCAGCCTATGGGGACTTTCCTACGAGCAGTACTTC. As protein: CASSLWGLSYEQYF.

The gene calls are TRBV19 and TRBJ1-3; D is undetermined. V dropped 1 base and J dropped 0 bases, with 7 bases sitting between them. Germline assignment: CDR1 LNHDA and CDR2 SQIVND (reference sequence). CDR3 size: 15 residues. CDR3 region: CASSIGLLSGNTIYF. The CDR3 DNA sequence: TGTGCCAGTAGTATAGGGCTCCTCTCTGGAAACACCATATATTTT. Complete variable domain (other parts from reference TRBV19 and TRBJ1-3): DGGITQSPKYLFRKEGQNVTLSCEQNLNHDAMYWYRQDPGQGLRLIYYSQIVNDFQKGDIAEGYSVSREKKESFPLTVTSAQKNPTAFYLCASSIGLLSGNTIYFGEGSWLTVV.

The CDR3 loop reads CASSVSSGANTEAFF. The CDR3 DNA sequence: TGTGCCAGCAGCGTTTCCTCAGGGGCCAACACTGAAGCTTTCTTT. This sequence joins TRBV9 and TRBJ1-1; a possible D gene is TRBD1 (6 bases). V gave up 2 bases and J gave up 2 bases, with 13 bases separating them. The CDR3 has 15 amino acids. CDR1 is SGDLS and CDR2 is YYNGEE in the germline V gene.

The count of this clone is one. The chain has TRBV7-2 and TRBJ2-7, with D possibly matching TRBD2 (6 bases). Germline values: CDR1 SGHTA, CDR2 FQGNSA. The CDR3 has 13 residues. The V end was cut by 8 bases, the J end by 2 bases, with 13 bases between. The CDR3, as DNA: TGTGCCAGCGGCCGGCGGGATGCCTACGAGCAGTACTTC. Translation gives CASGRRDAYEQYF. Looking up the rest from reference TRBV7-2 and TRBJ2-7 gives the full variable domain: GAGVSQSPSNKVTEKGKDVELRCDPISGHTALYWYRQSLGQGLEFLIYFQGNSAPDKSGLPSDRFSAERTGGSVSTLTIQRTQQEDSAVYLCASGRRDAYEQYFGPGTRLTVT.

This clone was seen just once. The J gene is TRBJ2-7, the V gene TRBV19; D unclear. Germline CDR1 and CDR2: LNHDA and SQIVND (reference sequence). The CDR3 sequence is 17 residues long. Trimming pared 0 bases from V and 3 bases from J, leaving 18 bases between. The CDR3 is CASSIDRFKVTDYEQYF. In DNA form, the CDR3 reads TGTGCCAGTAGTATAGATAGATTCAAGGTAACGGACTACGAGCAGTACTTC.

This rearrangement joins TRBV30 to TRBJ2-7; TRBD1 matches 8 bases. V lost 0 bases to trimming and J lost 5 bases; unmatched junction nucleotides: 6. Germline CDR1 GTSNPN, CDR2 SVGIG (reference sequence). This CDR3 comprises 14 residues. The CDR3 DNA reads TGTGCCTGGAGTGTCGGGACAGGCTTTGACGAGCAGTACTTC. Protein sequence: CAWSVGTGFDEQYF.

This chain links TRBV6-7 with TRBJ2-6; tentative D call: TRBD2 (7 bases). TRBV6-7 is reported as an ORF; its role is uncertain. Trimming took 7 bases from V and 1 from J, leaving 17 bases between them. CDR3 length: 17 residues. The CDR3 DNA is TGTGCCAGCACCCCGAGGGGGGGGAGGTCTGGGGCCAACGTCCTGACTTTC. Protein product: CASTPRGGRSGANVLTF.

As for this clone: Other DNA sequences in this specimen translate into the identical CDR3. The chain couples TRBV5-1 to TRBJ2-2; no definite D call. Germline lookup yields CDR1 SGHRS and CDR2 YFSETQ. The CDR3 extends over 12 amino acids. Trimming pared 3 bases from V and 4 bases from J, leaving 4 bases between. CDR3 DNA sequence: TGCGCCAGCAGCTCCCTCACCGGGGAGCTGTTTTTT. Encoded protein: CASSSLTGELFF.

The chain joins TRBV10-3 to TRBJ2-1, with 9 bases identical to TRBD1. The CDR3 spans 16 residues. CDR1 is ENHRY, CDR2 SYGVKD, per germline. V shed 2 bases and J 9 bases; nucleotides not matched to a gene: 11. The CDR3 nucleotides read TGTGCCATCAGTGAGGCGCGGACAGGGGTTAAGGTTGAGCAGTTCTTC. It encodes CAISEARTGVKVEQFF.

The chain is built from TRBV29-1 and TRBJ2-7; tentatively, D is TRBD1 (5 bases). This CDR3 is 13 amino acids long. The germline CDR1 and CDR2 sequences are SQVTM and ANQGSEA. V gave up 0 bases and J gave up 2 bases, with 8 bases separating them. CDR3 region: CSVEDQGTYEQYF. CDR3 DNA sequence: TGCAGCGTTGAAGATCAGGGTACCTACGAGCAGTACTTC.

The chain has TRBV6-5 and TRBJ1-2, with 9 bases aligning to TRBD1. From germline, CDR1 is MNHEY and CDR2 SVGAGI. The J segment lost 2 bases and the V segment lost 2 bases, leaving 3 bases of the junction unmatched. The CDR3 sequence is 15 residues long. The CDR3: CASSYEQGANYGYTF. The DNA of the CDR3 is TGTGCCAGCAGTTACGAACAGGGGGCGAACTATGGCTACACCTTC.

V and J are TRBV5-5 and TRBJ2-7, with 9 positions matching TRBD1. From germline, CDR1 is SGHKS and CDR2 YYEKEE (reference sequence). V lost 3 bases and J lost 4; bases outside the gene matches: 8. CDR3 length: 15 amino acids. CDR3 DNA: TGTGCCAGCAGCTCTCCGACAGGGGGGCTTTACGAGCAGTACTTC. Translating gives CASSSPTGGLYEQYF.

Worth noting for this clone: A junction boundary mismatches the germline segment, possibly from a read error. The chain is built from TRBV7-7 and TRBJ2-7; D gene ambiguous. In germline, CDR1 is SSHAT, CDR2 FNYEAQ (reference sequence). The CDR3 runs 13 residues. The CDR3 region has the DNA TGTGCTAGCAGCTTCATTGAGTCTGACGAGCAGTACTTC. Translated, it gives CASSFIESDEQYF.

V usage is TRBV9 and J usage is TRBJ2-5; D possibly corresponds to TRBD2 (5 bases). The V end was cut by 2 bases, the J end by 2 bases, with 13 bases between. The CDR3 loop spans 15 amino acids. Germline V CDR1 and CDR2: SGDLS, YYNGEE. In DNA, the CDR3 is TGTGCCAGCAGCGTGGGATGGACTGTTCAAGAGACCCAGTACTTC. Its protein is CASSVGWTVQETQYF.

This clone appeared a few times. Other nucleotide sequences in the sample specify the same CDR3. This chain links TRBV5-1 with TRBJ1-2; D is undetermined. The germline gives CDR1 SGHRS, CDR2 YFSETQ. V was cut by 0 bases and J by 4 bases, with 4 bases left in between. The CDR3 contains 12 residues. The CDR3 loop reads CASSLDGYGYTF. In DNA form, the CDR3 reads TGCGCCAGCAGCTTGGATGGCTATGGCTACACCTTC.

CDR3 coding DNA: TGTGCCAGCAGTTTCAAGGTACATGGGGGTTTCTACGAGCAGTACTTC. This encodes CASSFKVHGGFYEQYF. The rearrangement links TRBV28 to TRBJ2-7; TRBD1 or TRBD2 may be the D gene (5 bases each). The length of the CDR3 is 16 residues. Germline-derived CDR1 and CDR2 are MDHEN and SYDVKM. The V end lost 3 bases, the J end lost 3 bases, and 18 bases lay between the germline ends.

The chain combines TRBV11-2 with TRBJ2-3; the D gene could be TRBD1 or TRBD2 (7 bases each). Trimming left V 5 bases short and J 8 bases short, with 17 bases between. Germline lookup yields CDR1 SGHAT and CDR2 FQNNGV. The CDR3 contains 14 residues. Here the CDR3 DNA reads TGTGCCAGCAGCCCAGGGGGGGCGTTAGGTACGCAGTATTTT. This encodes CASSPGGALGTQYF.

This chain links TRBV19 with TRBJ1-1; TRBD1 might be the D (5 bases). The CDR3 has 15 residues. V dropped 3 bases and J dropped 0 bases, with 11 bases sitting between them. Per the germline V gene, CDR1 is LNHDA and CDR2 is SQIVND (reference sequence). The CDR3: CASSMTGGLNTEAFF. As DNA, the CDR3 is TGTGCCAGTAGTATGACGGGGGGTCTGAACACTGAAGCTTTCTTT.

The genes are TRBV6-5 and TRBJ2-1; D unclear. The germline V gene has CDR1 MNHEY and CDR2 SVGAGI. Trimming stripped 2 bases from V and 2 bases from J, with 10 bases between. CDR3 length: 15 amino acids. The CDR3 here is CASSYDLATYNEQFF. The CDR3 nucleotides read TGTGCCAGCAGTTACGACTTAGCCACCTACAATGAGCAGTTCTTC.

The V gene is TRBV2, the J gene TRBJ2-7; 14 bases line up with TRBD2. The J segment lost 0 bases and the V segment lost 7 bases, leaving 2 bases of the junction unmatched. Per germline, CDR1 SNHLY and CDR2 FYNNEI. There are 15 residues in the CDR3. The CDR3 DNA follows: TGTGCCAGCACGGGACTAGCGGGAGTCTCCTACGAGCAGTACTTC. Protein: CASTGLAGVSYEQYF.